This TCR beta chain was recorded in a study of T cells after yellow fever vaccination. This CDR3 has 14 amino acids. Germline CDR1 SEHNR, CDR2 FQNEAQ (reference sequence). V was pared by 5 bases and J by 4 bases, with 14 bases between. MiXCR, applied by TCRdb to the 5' RACE reads, yields one record per CDR3 protein. Of about 350,000 distinct CDR3 sequences in the sample, around 8.1% were seen once. J is TRBJ1-1 and V is TRBV7-9, with D possibly TRBD1 on 6 matching bases. The specimen comprised PBMCs, sampled more than 35 days after the first yellow fever vaccination. The source is a young man who received the YFV17D yellow fever vaccine. The DNA for the CDR3 is TGTGCCAGCAGCGTATCGGGGGCGGGCACTGAAGCTTTCTTT. Its protein product is CASSVSGAGTEAFF.